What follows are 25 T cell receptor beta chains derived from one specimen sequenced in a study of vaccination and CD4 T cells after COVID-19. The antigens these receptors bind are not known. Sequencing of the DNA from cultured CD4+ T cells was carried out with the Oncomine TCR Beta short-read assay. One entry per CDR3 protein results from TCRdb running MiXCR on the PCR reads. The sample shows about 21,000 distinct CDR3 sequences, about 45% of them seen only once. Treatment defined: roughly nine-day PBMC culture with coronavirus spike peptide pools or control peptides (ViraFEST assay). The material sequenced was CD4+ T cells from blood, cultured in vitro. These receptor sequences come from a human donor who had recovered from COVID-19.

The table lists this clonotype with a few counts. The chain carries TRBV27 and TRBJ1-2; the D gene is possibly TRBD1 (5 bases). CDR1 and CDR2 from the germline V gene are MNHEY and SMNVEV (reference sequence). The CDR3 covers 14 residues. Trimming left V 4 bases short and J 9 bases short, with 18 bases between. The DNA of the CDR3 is TGTGCCAGCAGTTCCACCCCGGGACGCGTAAGCTACACCTTC. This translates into CASSSTPGRVSYTF.

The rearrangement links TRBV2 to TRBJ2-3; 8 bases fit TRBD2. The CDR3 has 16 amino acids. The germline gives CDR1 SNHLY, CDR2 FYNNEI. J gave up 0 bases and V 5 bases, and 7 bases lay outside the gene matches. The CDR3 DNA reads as TGTGCCAGCAGTCCAAGGCCTAGCGGGAGCACAGATACGCAGTATTTT. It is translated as CASSPRPSGSTDTQYF.

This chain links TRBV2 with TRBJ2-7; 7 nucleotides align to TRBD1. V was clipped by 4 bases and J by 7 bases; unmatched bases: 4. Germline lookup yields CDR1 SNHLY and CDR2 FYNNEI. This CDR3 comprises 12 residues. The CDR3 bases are TGTGCCAGCAGTGGGGACAGTCAGGAGCAGTACTTC. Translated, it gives CASSGDSQEQYF.

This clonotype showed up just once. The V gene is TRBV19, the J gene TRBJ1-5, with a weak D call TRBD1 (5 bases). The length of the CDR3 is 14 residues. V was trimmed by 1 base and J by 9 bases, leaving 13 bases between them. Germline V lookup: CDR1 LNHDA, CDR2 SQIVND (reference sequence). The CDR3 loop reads CASSIVQGRRPQHF. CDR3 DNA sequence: TGTGCCAGTAGTATAGTGCAGGGACGTCGGCCCCAGCATTTT. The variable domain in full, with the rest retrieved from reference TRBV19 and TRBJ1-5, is DGGITQSPKYLFRKEGQNVTLSCEQNLNHDAMYWYRQDPGQGLRLIYYSQIVNDFQKGDIAEGYSVSREKKESFPLTVTSAQKNPTAFYLCASSIVQGRRPQHFGDGTRLSIL.

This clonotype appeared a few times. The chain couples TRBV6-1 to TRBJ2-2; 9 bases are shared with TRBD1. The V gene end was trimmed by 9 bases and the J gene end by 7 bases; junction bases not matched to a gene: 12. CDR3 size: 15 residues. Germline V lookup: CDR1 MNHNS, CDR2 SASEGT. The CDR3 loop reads CASTAGTGSYGELFF. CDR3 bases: TGTGCCAGTACGGCCGGGACAGGGTCCTACGGGGAGCTGTTTTTT.

The CDR3 region is CASSPGQPSTDTQYF. The CDR3 DNA is TGTGCCAGCAGTCCTGGACAGCCAAGCACAGATACGCAGTATTTT. The genes are TRBV27 and TRBJ2-3; a weak D match, TRBD1 (6 bases). The V gene lost 5 bases and the J gene lost 0 bases, with 12 bases spanning the gap. There are 15 residues in the CDR3. The germline V gene encodes CDR1 MNHEY and CDR2 SMNVEV (reference sequence).

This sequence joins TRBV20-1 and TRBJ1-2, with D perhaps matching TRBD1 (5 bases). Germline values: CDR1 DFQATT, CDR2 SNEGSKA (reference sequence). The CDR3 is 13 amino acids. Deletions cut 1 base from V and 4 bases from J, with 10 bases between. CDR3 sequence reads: CSARGGSGYGYTF. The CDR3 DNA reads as TGCAGTGCTAGAGGGGGCAGTGGCTATGGCTACACCTTC.

CDR3 amino acids: CASSDQGPGNTIYF. The DNA for the CDR3 is TGTGCCAGCAGTGATCAGGGCCCCGGGAACACCATATATTTT. V usage is TRBV2 and J usage is TRBJ1-3; D is perhaps TRBD1 (5 bases). The CDR3 length is 14 residues. The germline V gene encodes CDR1 SNHLY and CDR2 FYNNEI. Deletions cut 3 bases from V and 7 bases from J, with 13 bases between.

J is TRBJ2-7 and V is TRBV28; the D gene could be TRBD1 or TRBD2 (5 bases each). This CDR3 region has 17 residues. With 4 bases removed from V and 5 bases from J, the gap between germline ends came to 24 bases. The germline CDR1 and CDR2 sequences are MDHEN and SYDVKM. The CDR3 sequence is CASSSQPARGRGHEQYF. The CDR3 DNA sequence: TGTGCCAGCAGTTCCCAACCCGCTCGGGGAAGGGGCCACGAGCAGTACTTC.

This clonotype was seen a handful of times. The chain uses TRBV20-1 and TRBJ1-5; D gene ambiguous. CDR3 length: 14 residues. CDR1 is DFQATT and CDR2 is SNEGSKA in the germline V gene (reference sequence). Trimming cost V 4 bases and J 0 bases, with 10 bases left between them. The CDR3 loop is CSATNWGSNQPQHF. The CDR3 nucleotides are TGCAGTGCTACAAACTGGGGTAGCAATCAGCCCCAGCATTTT.

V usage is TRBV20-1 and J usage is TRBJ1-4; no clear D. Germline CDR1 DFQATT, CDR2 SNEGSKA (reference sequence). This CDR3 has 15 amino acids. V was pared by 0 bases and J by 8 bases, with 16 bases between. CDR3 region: CSARDGLGLGEKLFF. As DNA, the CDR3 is TGCAGTGCTAGAGACGGATTAGGGCTGGGGGAAAAACTGTTTTTT.

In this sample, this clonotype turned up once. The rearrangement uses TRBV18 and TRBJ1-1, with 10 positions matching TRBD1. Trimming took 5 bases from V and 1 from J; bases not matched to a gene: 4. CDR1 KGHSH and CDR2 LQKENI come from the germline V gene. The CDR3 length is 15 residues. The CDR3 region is CASSNRDRGNTEAFF. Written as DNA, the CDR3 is TGTGCCAGCTCAAATCGGGACAGGGGGAACACTGAAGCTTTCTTT.

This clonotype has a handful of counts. The CDR3 sequence: CASMETALGFQSNQPQHF. CDR3 bases: TGTGCCAGTATGGAAACAGCCCTAGGTTTCCAAAGCAATCAGCCCCAGCATTTT. The gene calls are TRBV19 and TRBJ1-5; unclear D gene. The CDR3 spans 18 residues. V was shortened by 7 bases and J by 1 base, with 23 bases between the two germline ends. The germline V gene encodes CDR1 LNHDA and CDR2 SQIVND (reference sequence).

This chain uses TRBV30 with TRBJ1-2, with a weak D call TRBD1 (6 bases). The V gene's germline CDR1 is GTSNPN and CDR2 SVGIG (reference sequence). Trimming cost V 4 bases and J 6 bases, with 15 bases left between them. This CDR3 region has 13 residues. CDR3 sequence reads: CAWTSGGRNGYTF. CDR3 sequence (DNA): TGTGCCTGGACCTCCGGGGGGCGTAATGGCTACACCTTC.

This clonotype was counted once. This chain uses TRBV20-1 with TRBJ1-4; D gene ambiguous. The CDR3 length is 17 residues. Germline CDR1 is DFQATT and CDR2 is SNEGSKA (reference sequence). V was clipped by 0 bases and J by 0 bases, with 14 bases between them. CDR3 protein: CSARDRIGGTTNEKLFF. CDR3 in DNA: TGCAGTGCTAGAGATCGGATTGGCGGCACAACTAATGAAAAACTGTTTTTT.

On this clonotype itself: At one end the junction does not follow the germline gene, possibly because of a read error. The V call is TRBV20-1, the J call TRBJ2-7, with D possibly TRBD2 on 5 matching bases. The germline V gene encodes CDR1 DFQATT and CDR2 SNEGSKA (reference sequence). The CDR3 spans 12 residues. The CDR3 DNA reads TGCAGTGCTAGAGAAGCGGAATACGAGCAGTGCTTC. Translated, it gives CSAREAEYEQCF.

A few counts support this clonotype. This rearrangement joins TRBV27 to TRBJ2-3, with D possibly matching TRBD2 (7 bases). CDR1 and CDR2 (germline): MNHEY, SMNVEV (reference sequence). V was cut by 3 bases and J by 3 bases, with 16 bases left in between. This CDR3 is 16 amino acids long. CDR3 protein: CASSFSAGARTDTQYF. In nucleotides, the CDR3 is TGTGCCAGCAGTTTCTCGGCGGGGGCGAGAACAGATACGCAGTATTTT.

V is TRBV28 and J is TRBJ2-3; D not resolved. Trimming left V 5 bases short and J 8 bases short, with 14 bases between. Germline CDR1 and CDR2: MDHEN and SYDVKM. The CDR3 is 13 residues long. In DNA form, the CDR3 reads TGTGCCAGCAGTCCCTCCTCCTTGGGTACGCAGTATTTT. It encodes CASSPSSLGTQYF.

CDR3 nucleotides: TGTGCCAGCAGCTTAACGCTGGGAGCAGAGACCCAGTACTTC. Protein sequence: CASSLTLGAETQYF. The J gene is TRBJ2-5, the V gene TRBV7-3; TRBD2 might be the D (5 bases). The CDR3 totals 14 residues. Trimming pared 0 bases from V and 4 bases from J, leaving 9 bases between. Germline V gene data show CDR1 as SGHTA and CDR2 as FQGTGA.

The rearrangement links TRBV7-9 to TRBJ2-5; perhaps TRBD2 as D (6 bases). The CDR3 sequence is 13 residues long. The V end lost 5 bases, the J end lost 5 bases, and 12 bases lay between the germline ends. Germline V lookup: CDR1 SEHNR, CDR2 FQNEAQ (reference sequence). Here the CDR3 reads CASSPGRSETQYF. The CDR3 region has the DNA TGTGCCAGCAGCCCTGGGAGGTCGGAGACCCAGTACTTC.

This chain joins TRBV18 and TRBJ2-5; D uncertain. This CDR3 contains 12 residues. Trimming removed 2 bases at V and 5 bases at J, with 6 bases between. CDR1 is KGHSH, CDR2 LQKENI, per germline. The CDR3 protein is CASSPSLETQYF. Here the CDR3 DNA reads TGTGCCAGCTCACCAAGTCTGGAGACCCAGTACTTC. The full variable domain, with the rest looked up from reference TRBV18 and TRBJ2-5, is NAGVMQNPRHLVRRRGQEARLRCSPMKGHSHVYWYRQLPEEGLKFMVYLQKENIIDESGMPKERFSAEFPKEGPSILRIQQVVRGDSAAYFCASSPSLETQYFGPGTRLLVL.

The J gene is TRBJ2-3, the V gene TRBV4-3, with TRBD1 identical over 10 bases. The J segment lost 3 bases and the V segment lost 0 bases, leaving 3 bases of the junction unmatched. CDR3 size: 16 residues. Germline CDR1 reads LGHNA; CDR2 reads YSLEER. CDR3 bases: TGCGCCAGCAGCCAAGATGTGGGACAGGGGACAGATACGCAGTATTTT. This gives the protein CASSQDVGQGTDTQYF.

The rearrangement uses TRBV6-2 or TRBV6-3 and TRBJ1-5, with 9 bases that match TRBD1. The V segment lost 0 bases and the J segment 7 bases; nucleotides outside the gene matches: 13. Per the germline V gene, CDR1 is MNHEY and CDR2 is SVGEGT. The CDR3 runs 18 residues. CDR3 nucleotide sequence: TGTGCCAGCAGTTACTCCGGGACAGGGAACGTGGCTGGGCAGCCCCAGCATTTT. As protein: CASSYSGTGNVAGQPQHF.

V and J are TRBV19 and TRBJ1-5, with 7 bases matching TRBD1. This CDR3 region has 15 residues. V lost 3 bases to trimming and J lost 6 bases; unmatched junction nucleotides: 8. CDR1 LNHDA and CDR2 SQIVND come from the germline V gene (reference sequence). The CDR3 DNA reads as TGTGCCAGTAGTATTGGGACAGCCTCAGGTCAGCCCCAGCATTTT. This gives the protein CASSIGTASGQPQHF.

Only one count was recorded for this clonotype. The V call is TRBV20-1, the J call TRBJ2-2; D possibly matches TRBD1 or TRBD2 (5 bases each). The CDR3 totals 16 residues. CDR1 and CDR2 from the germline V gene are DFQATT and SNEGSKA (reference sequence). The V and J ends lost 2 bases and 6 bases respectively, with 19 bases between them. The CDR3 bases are TGCAGTGCTAGAAGGTTTTCGGGGCTGGGGGCCGGGGAGCTGTTTTTT. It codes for CSARRFSGLGAGELFF.